The T cell receptor (beta chain) described here comes from a study of blood T cell repertoires in COVID-19. Study-level information: Samples of COVID-19 (acute and convalescent) were obtained from the United States, Italy and Spain. T cells, B-cell-depleted T cells, or PBMCs provided the cDNA or gDNA that served as material.

Original data processing: Cell counts per sample came from amplifying reference gene primers. This table comes from immunoSEQ multiplex PCR, and its TCRdb copy is limited to in-frame clones, with some not included. The V and J calls and clone size come from that table; D and trimming were worked out from the DNA. Of about 120,000 clones detected, more than 60% appear once; the ten largest clones hold about 2.5%. CDR3 length: 11 residues. Germline assignment: CDR1 DFQATT and CDR2 SNEGSKA (reference sequence). With 4 bases removed from V and 6 bases from J, the gap between germline ends came to 10 bases.

Sequencing was performed on peripheral blood. This clonotype was sampled from a man aged 50-59 years with acute or convalescent COVID-19. This chain uses TRBV20-1 with TRBJ2-7; D unclear. The CDR3, as DNA: TGCAGTGCTATTTCTGTGCGCGAGCAGTACTTC. Its translation is CSAISVREQYF.